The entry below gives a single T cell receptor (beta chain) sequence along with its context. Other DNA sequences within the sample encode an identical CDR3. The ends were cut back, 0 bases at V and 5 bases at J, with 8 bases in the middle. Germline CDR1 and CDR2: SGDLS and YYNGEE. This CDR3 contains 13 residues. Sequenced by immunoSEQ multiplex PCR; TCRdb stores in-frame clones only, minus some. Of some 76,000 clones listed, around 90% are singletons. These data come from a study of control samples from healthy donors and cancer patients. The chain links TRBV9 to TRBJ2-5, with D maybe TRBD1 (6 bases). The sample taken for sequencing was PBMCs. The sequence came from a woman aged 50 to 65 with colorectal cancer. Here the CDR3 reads CASSVEGVETQYF. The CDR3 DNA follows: TGTGCCAGCAGCGTAGAGGGGGTTGAGACCCAGTACTTC.